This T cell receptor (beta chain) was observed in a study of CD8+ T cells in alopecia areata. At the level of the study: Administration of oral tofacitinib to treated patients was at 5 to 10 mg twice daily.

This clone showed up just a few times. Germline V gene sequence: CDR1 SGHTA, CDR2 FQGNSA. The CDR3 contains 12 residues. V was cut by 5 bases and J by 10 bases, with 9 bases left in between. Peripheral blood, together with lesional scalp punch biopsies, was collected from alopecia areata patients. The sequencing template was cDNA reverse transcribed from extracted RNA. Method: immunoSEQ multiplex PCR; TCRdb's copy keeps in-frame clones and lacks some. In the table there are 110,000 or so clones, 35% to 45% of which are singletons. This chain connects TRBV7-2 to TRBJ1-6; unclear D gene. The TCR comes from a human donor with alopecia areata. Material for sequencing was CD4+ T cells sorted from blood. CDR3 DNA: TGTGCCAGCAGCCCCCCCAGGTCACCCCTCCACTTT. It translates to CASSPPRSPLHF.